Below, 3 T cell receptor beta chains from the same sample are listed, as sequenced in a study of tumor-infiltrating lymphocytes in localized non-small cell lung cancer. TCRdb's copy holds only in-frame clones and misses some; the assay was immunoSEQ multiplex PCR. Among about 6,700 clones listed, over 65% were seen once. Source material: uninvolved lung tissue not adjacent to the tumor. The receptors were sampled from a human donor with non-small cell lung cancer.

The rearrangement uses TRBV2 and TRBJ2-3; maybe TRBD1 (5 bases). V was shortened by 2 bases and J by 1 base, with 16 bases between the two germline ends. This CDR3 spans 17 amino acids. From germline, CDR1 is SNHLY and CDR2 FYNNEI. CDR3 sequence: CASSEKGQGFGTDTQYF. The CDR3 DNA reads TGTGCCAGCAGTGAAAAGGGGCAGGGCTTTGGCACAGATACGCAGTATTTT.

The chain links TRBV5-4 to TRBJ2-3; D not certain. The germline gives CDR1 SGHNT, CDR2 YYREEE (reference sequence). The V end lost 6 bases, the J end lost 4 bases, and 15 bases lay between the germline ends. The CDR3 contains 14 residues. The CDR3 region has the DNA TGTGCCAGCACCACCACCCATGGGGCAGATACGCAGTATTTT. It yields the protein CASTTTHGADTQYF.

The chain carries TRBV5-1 and TRBJ2-2; the match to TRBD2 covers 10 bases. Germline-derived CDR1 and CDR2 are SGHRS and YFSETQ. J lost 0 bases, V lost 4 bases, and 3 bases had no gene match. This CDR3 comprises 16 residues. Written as DNA, the CDR3 is TGCGCCAGCAGCCAGCGGGGGGGAGCGAACACCGGGGAGCTGTTTTTT. Translation gives CASSQRGGANTGELFF.